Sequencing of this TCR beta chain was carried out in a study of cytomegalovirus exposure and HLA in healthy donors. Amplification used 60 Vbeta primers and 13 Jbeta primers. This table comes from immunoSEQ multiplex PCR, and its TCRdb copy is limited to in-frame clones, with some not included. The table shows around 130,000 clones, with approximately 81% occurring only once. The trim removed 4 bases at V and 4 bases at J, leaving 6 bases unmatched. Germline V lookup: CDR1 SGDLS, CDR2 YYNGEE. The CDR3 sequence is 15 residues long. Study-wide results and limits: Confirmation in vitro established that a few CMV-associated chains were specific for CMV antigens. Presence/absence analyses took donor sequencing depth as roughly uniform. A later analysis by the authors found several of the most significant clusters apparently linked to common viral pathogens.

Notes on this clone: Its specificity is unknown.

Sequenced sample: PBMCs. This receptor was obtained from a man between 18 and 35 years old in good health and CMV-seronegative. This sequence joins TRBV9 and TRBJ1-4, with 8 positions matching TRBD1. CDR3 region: CASSPQGAFNEKLFF. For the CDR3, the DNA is TGTGCCAGCAGCCCGCAGGGGGCGTTTAATGAAAAACTGTTTTTT.